This T cell receptor beta chain was sequenced in a study of regulatory T cells in long-lasting Graves disease. Study-wide context: Patients with new Graves' disease had used antithyroid drugs below 3 months.

This clonotype appeared once. Its cognate antigen is unknown. A read error may account for a junction end that differs from germline. Regarding the study as a whole: Small sample size may have lowered accuracy. Between persistent patients, a few thousand public clonotypes were shared, exceeding the 900 to 1,000 shared between new patients.

Time point reported: newly diagnosed GD, antithyroid drugs for less than 3 months. With RNA extracted from PBMCs as input, the TCR library was made. Construction of the TCR beta libraries employed iRepertoire HTBI primers in conjunction with Arm-PCR of CDR3 regions. Methods used by the authors: The identification of roughly 62 TRBV and over eleven TRBJ segments was made across samples. Each CDR3 protein gets one entry after TCRdb re-called the multiplex PCR reads with MiXCR. For this entry, the V and J calls and clone size follow TCRdb and not the study's own pipeline. The table records more than 300,000 distinct CDR3 sequences, roughly 15% of them present only once. The sequence came from a female donor with Graves disease. Sequencing used peripheral blood mononuclear cells (PBMCs), obtained at new diagnosis, from a patient treated with antithyroid drugs.

DNA for the CDR3: TGTGCCAGTAAGGGACAGCTGAAAACTGAAGCTTTCTTT. Its protein product is CASKGQLKTEAFF. The rearrangement uses TRBV19 and TRBJ1-1; TRBD1 aligns across 7 bases. Germline-derived CDR1 and CDR2 are LNHDA and SQIVND (reference sequence). This CDR3 is 13 amino acids long.